Listed below are T cell receptor beta chains from one sample, sequenced in a study of blood T cell repertoires in COVID-19. The repertoire was sequenced with immunoSEQ multiplex PCR; TCRdb's copy has only in-frame clones and lacks some. The sample carries hundreds of thousands of clones, about 88% recorded once. Specimen: peripheral blood. These receptors were taken from a woman between 35 and 50 years old who had recovered from COVID-19. Each CDR3 is given with its conserved first and last residue. Fields, in order: V gene, clone size, D gene, J gene, CDR3 protein, CDR3 DNA. The D gene is left open where the match is weak. Part of the rows lack a size; the others show once, few, many or a class for expanded clones.

>TRBV27|.|.|TRBJ2-3
CASSLWLEPDTQYF
TGTGCCAGCAGTTTATGGCTAGAACCAGATACGCAGTATTTT
>TRBV5-1|.|.|TRBJ1-5
CASSQGPNQPQHF
TGCGCCAGCAGCCAGGGTCCGAATCAGCCCCAGCATTTT
>TRBV7-2|few|.|TRBJ1-5
CASSLAWRNQPQHF
TGTGCCAGCAGCTTAGCTTGGCGGAATCAGCCCCAGCATTTT
>TRBV4-2|.|.|TRBJ1-2
CASSQDRGESYTF
TGTGCCAGCAGCCAAGATCGGGGGGAGAGCTACACCTTC
>TRBV18|.|TRBD1|TRBJ2-3
CASSPGQGRGTDTQYF
TGTGCCAGCTCACCAGGACAGGGCCGAGGGACAGATACGCAGTATTTT
>TRBV30|once|.|TRBJ1-5
CAWTPRGTPRQPQHF
TGTGCCTGGACCCCCCGGGGGACCCCAAGACAGCCCCAGCATTTT
>TRBV3-1/TRBV3-2|.|TRBD2|TRBJ2-5
CASSQVGGETQYF
TGTGCCAGCAGCCAAGTGGGGGGGGAGACCCAGTACTTC
>TRBV5-1|.|.|TRBJ1-1
CASSLVFGQQDGFF
TGCGCCAGCAGCTTGGTTTTCGGACAGCAGGATGGTTTCTTT
>TRBV5-8|.|.|TRBJ2-1
CASSLGPRNEQFF
TGTGCCAGCAGCTTGGGGCCCCGCAATGAGCAGTTCTTC
>TRBV29-1|few|TRBD1|TRBJ2-7
CSVVTGATEQYF
TGCAGCGTTGTGACAGGGGCAACCGAGCAGTACTTC
>TRBV7-2|.|TRBD2|TRBJ2-7
CASSLAGGAGGFYEQYF
TGTGCCAGCAGCTTAGCTGGTGGGGCGGGAGGGTTTTACGAGCAGTACTTC
>TRBV15|.|.|TRBJ2-7
CATSRDGRQGGEQYF
TGTGCCACCAGCAGAGATGGGCGGCAGGGGGGCGAGCAGTACTTC
>TRBV6-6|.|.|TRBJ2-1
CASSSYQGKSYNEQFF
TGTGCCAGCAGTTCTTATCAGGGGAAATCATACAATGAGCAGTTCTTC
>TRBV7-3|once|TRBD2|TRBJ2-7
CASSPGTSGRNEQYF
TGTGCCAGCAGCCCCGGGACTAGCGGGCGCAACGAGCAGTACTTC
>TRBV29-1|.|TRBD1|TRBJ2-3
CSVPRQGTSTDTQYF
TGCAGCGTGCCAAGACAGGGAACTAGCACAGATACGCAGTATTTT
>TRBV24-1|once|TRBD1|TRBJ2-7
CATSLPGQGEQYF
TGTGCCACCAGCTTGCCGGGACAGGGAGAGCAGTACTTC
>TRBV7-2|.|.|TRBJ1-4
CASSATRPPPAPGEKLFF
TGTGCCAGCAGCGCCACGCGGCCCCCCCCCGCTCCGGGGGAAAAACTGTTTTTT
>TRBV5-1|.|TRBD1|TRBJ1-2
CASSLDRGERGYTF
TGCGCCAGCAGCTTGGACAGGGGGGAAAGAGGCTACACCTTC
>TRBV7-3|.|TRBD1|TRBJ1-5
CASSSGQRQPQHF
TGTGCCAGCAGCTCGGGACAGCGACAGCCCCAGCATTTT
>TRBV27|.|.|TRBJ2-7
CASSQGGLPYYEQYF
TGTGCCAGCAGTCAGGGTGGTTTGCCCTACTACGAGCAGTACTTC
>TRBV7-2|.|.|TRBJ2-1
CASSQAGTSYNEQFF
TGTGCCAGCAGCCAAGCGGGCACCTCCTACAATGAGCAGTTCTTC
>TRBV24-1|.|.|TRBJ2-1
CATSDYDSLDEQFF
TGTGCCACCAGTGATTATGACAGTCTGGATGAGCAGTTCTTC
>TRBV5-1|.|TRBD1|TRBJ2-2
CASSSPGTGSATGELFF
TGCGCCAGCAGCTCCCCGGGGACAGGGTCTGCCACCGGGGAGCTGTTTTTT
>TRBV12-3/TRBV12-4|once|TRBD1|TRBJ2-7
CASRGTGVGGQYF
TGTGCCAGCAGAGGGACAGGGGTGGGGGGGCAGTACTTC
>TRBV7-3|.|TRBD2|TRBJ2-5
CASSASREGTQYF
TGTGCCAGCAGCGCCTCTAGGGAGGGGACCCAGTACTTC
>TRBV15|.|.|TRBJ1-4
CATSRGAREKLFF
TGTGCCACCAGCCGCGGGGCGCGGGAAAAACTGTTTTTT
>TRBV2|.|TRBD2|TRBJ2-7
CASRKTSGATLEQYF
TGTGCCAGCAGAAAGACTAGCGGGGCTACGTTGGAGCAGTACTTC
>TRBV6-2/TRBV6-3|.|TRBD2|TRBJ2-1
CASSRGLAGFHNEQFF
TGTGCCAGCAGCCGCGGACTAGCGGGATTCCACAATGAGCAGTTCTTC
>TRBV11-2|.|TRBD1|TRBJ2-2
CASSPGQGAGELFF
TGTGCCAGCAGCCCCGGACAGGGGGCCGGGGAGCTGTTTTTT
>TRBV18|once|TRBD2|TRBJ2-5
CASSPKRDLETQYF
TGTGCCAGCTCACCAAAGCGGGACCTAGAGACCCAGTACTTC
>TRBV13|.|TRBD2|TRBJ2-7
CASSPRTSGSLGAREQYF
TGTGCCAGCAGCCCCCGGACTAGCGGGAGCTTGGGGGCGCGTGAGCAGTACTTC
>TRBV18|once|.|TRBJ2-3
CASSPSTDTQYF
TGTGCCAGCTCACCCTCCACAGATACGCAGTATTTT
>TRBV13|.|TRBD1|TRBJ1-2
CASSPRDRHRGYTF
TGTGCCAGCAGCCCAAGGGACAGGCACCGGGGCTACACCTTC
>TRBV19|.|.|TRBJ2-1
CASSIRARGRDYNEQFF
TGTGCCAGTAGTATACGGGCGCGGGGGCGGGACTACAATGAGCAGTTCTTC
>TRBV5-6|.|.|TRBJ2-6
CASSLVGSFYSGANVLTF
TGTGCCAGCAGCTTGGTTGGCTCCTTTTACTCTGGGGCCAACGTCCTGACTTTC
>TRBV6-4|.|TRBD2|TRBJ2-3
CASSRLAGGADTQYF
TGTGCCAGCAGCCGACTAGCGGGAGGGGCAGATACGCAGTATTTT